Presented here are 10 T cell receptor beta chains from one specimen sequenced in a study of T cell responses to AZD1222 COVID-19 vaccine. TCRdb's table, derived via immunoSEQ multiplex PCR, lists solely in-frame clones and lacks some. The sample lists tens of thousands of clones, 90% to 95% occurring once. Specimen: peripheral blood, collected 28 days after the second dose of the MenACWY control vaccine. Receptors were obtained from an adult who received the MenACWY meningococcal vaccine as a control.

The DNA for the CDR3 is TGCAGCGTTGAATCTAGCGGGACCTACGAGCAGTACTTC. Protein sequence: CSVESSGTYEQYF. This chain connects TRBV29-1 to TRBJ2-7; TRBD2 aligns across 9 bases. Germline V gene data show CDR1 as SQVTM and CDR2 as ANQGSEA. CDR3 length: 13 residues. With V trimmed by 2 bases and J by 2 bases, 1 base remained unmatched.

CDR3 in amino acids: CASSLARGPNEKLFF. Written as DNA, the CDR3 is TGTGCCAGCAGCTTAGCACGGGGACCTAATGAAAAACTGTTTTTT. The chain employs TRBV7-9 and TRBJ1-4; a weak D match, TRBD1 (5 bases). From germline, CDR1 is SEHNR and CDR2 FQNEAQ (reference sequence). Trimming removed 0 bases at V and 3 bases at J, with 8 bases between. The CDR3 runs to 15 residues.

J is TRBJ1-5 and V is TRBV7-2; 8 nucleotides align to TRBD1. The germline gives CDR1 SGHTA, CDR2 FQGNSA. Trimming at V came to 5 bases and at J to 6 bases, leaving 9 bases not matched to a gene. The CDR3 is made up of 15 amino acids. DNA of the CDR3: TGTGCCAGCAGCGAGGGACAGGCCTCGGGTCAGCCCCAGCATTTT. Its protein product is CASSEGQASGQPQHF.

The chain is built from TRBV7-2 and TRBJ2-2; no clear D. CDR3 length equals 13 residues. CDR1 is SGHTA, CDR2 FQGNSA, per germline. The V gene lost 1 base and the J gene lost 4 bases, with 4 bases spanning the gap. The CDR3 DNA reads as TGTGCCAGCAGCTTAGTATCCACCGGGGAGCTGTTTTTT. Protein: CASSLVSTGELFF.

The V and J genes are TRBV5-1 and TRBJ2-2; weak D call: TRBD1 (6 bases). The V end was cut by 4 bases, the J end by 0 bases, with 16 bases between. The germline CDR1 and CDR2 sequences are SGHRS and YFSETQ. The CDR3 has 17 amino acids. CDR3 region: CASSTLGQTANTGELFF. CDR3 bases: TGCGCCAGCAGCACCCTCGGACAGACCGCGAACACCGGGGAGCTGTTTTTT.

The J gene is TRBJ2-2, the V gene TRBV3-1 (or the pseudogene TRBV3-2); D might be TRBD2 (6 bases). The V gene's germline CDR1 is LGHDT and CDR2 YNNKEL (reference sequence). The CDR3 runs to 15 residues. Trimming left V 4 bases short and J 6 bases short, with 15 bases between. CDR3 nucleotides: TGTGCCAGCAGCCGAAAGACTAGTACCGCCGGGGAGCTGTTTTTT. Its protein is CASSRKTSTAGELFF.

This clone was counted a single time. The gene calls are TRBV30 and TRBJ1-2; TRBD1 agrees at 12 bases. The CDR3 sequence is 15 residues long. CDR1 and CDR2 (germline): GTSNPN, SVGIG (reference sequence). V was clipped by 6 bases and J by 8 bases; unmatched bases: 13. CDR3 DNA sequence: TGTGCCTGCCCGGGACAGGGGGCGCGGGGGAGGGGCTACACCTTC. It specifies CACPGQGARGRGYTF. The variable domain in full, with the rest retrieved from reference TRBV30 and TRBJ1-2, is SQTIHQWPATLVQPVGSPLSLECTVEGTSNPNLYWYRQAAGRGLQLLFYSVGIGQISSEVPQNLSASRPQDRQFILSSKKLLLSDSGFYLCACPGQGARGRGYTFGSGTRLTVV.

The chain uses TRBV6-5 and TRBJ1-3; unclear D gene. Per the germline V gene, CDR1 is MNHEY and CDR2 is SVGAGI. V was pared by 6 bases and J by 0 bases, with 9 bases between. The CDR3 consists of 14 residues. For the CDR3, the DNA is TGTGCCAGCAGCCCCAATGGCTCTGGAAACACCATATATTTT. Protein product: CASSPNGSGNTIYF.

This chain links TRBV28 with TRBJ2-3, with D tentatively TRBD1 or TRBD2 (5 bases each). This CDR3 has 15 amino acids. Germline assignment: CDR1 MDHEN and CDR2 SYDVKM. Trimming removed 5 bases at V and 4 bases at J, with 16 bases between. The DNA for the CDR3 is TGTGCCAGCAGTAGTGGTGGTGTGGGGGCAGATACGCAGTATTTT. Translating gives CASSSGGVGADTQYF.

This clone showed up just once. The chain links TRBV6-1 to TRBJ1-5; D is unresolved. The CDR3 loop spans 12 amino acids. The V end was cut by 0 bases, the J end by 9 bases, with 6 bases between. The V gene's germline CDR1 is MNHNS and CDR2 SASEGT. CDR3 sequence reads: CASSEAGPPQHF. DNA for the CDR3: TGTGCCAGCAGTGAAGCGGGCCCGCCCCAGCATTTT.